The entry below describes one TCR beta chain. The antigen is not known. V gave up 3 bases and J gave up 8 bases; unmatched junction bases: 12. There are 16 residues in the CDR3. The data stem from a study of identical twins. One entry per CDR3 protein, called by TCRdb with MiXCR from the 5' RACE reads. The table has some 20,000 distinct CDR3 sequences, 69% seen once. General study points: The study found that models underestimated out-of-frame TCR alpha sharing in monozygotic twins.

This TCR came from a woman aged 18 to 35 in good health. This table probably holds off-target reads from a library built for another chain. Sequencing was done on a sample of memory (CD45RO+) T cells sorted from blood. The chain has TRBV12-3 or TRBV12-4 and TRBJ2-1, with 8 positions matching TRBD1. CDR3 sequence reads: CASSFAGGLSRDEQFF. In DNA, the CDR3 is TGTGCCAGCAGTTTTGCAGGGGGCCTCTCTCGCGATGAGCAGTTCTTC.